This T cell receptor (beta chain) was found in a study of blood T cells in healthy people across ages. As for this clonotype: Its specificity is unknown. At one boundary the junction diverges from the germline segment, which might be a read error.

Study outcomes and limitations: PBMCs were not sorted, which prevented a conclusive comparison of naive versus antigen-experienced cells. Estimated diversity across one million T cells was deemed an underestimate.

The CDR3 consists of 14 residues. CDR1 and CDR2 from the germline V gene are SGHRS and YFSETQ. Peripheral blood from each donor was collected in a volume of 8 to 10 milliliters. PBMCs were isolated at a quantity of at least 6 million per sample. Alongside a J-beta primer mix, a sample-barcoded 5' primer served in a second PCR lasting about 7 to 12 cycles. TCRdb itself ran the 5' RACE reads through MiXCR, one entry per CDR3 protein. Among about 570,000 distinct CDR3 sequences listed, 25% to 30% were seen once. This TCR derives from a woman aged 70 to 79 in good health. The sample was blood. This chain uses TRBV5-1 with TRBJ1-2; a possible D gene is TRBD1 (5 bases). The CDR3 protein is CASSLTGGGYGYTF. The CDR3 bases are TGTGCCAGCAGCCTCACTGGTGGGGGCTATGGCTACACCTTC.